One sample yielded the 15 T cell receptor beta chains listed below, sequenced in a study of T cell responses to AZD1222 COVID-19 vaccine. Here immunoSEQ multiplex PCR was the method, and the copy in TCRdb shows in-frame clones only, minus some. The sample consists of 120,000 or so clones, about 88% of them appearing once. The sequences come from peripheral blood, collected on day 0 of AZD1222 vaccination. The receptor source for this set is an adult in good health.

This clone came up once. The J gene is TRBJ2-7, the V gene TRBV19; 8 bases fit TRBD2. The CDR3 length is 14 residues. CDR1 and CDR2 (germline): LNHDA, SQIVND (reference sequence). Trimming cost V 11 bases and J 2 bases; bases outside gene matches: 11. In nucleotides, the CDR3 is TGTGCCTCTAGGGGCGGGAGGTTCCCCTACGAGCAGTACTTC. Its translation is CASRGGRFPYEQYF.

J is TRBJ1-5 and V is TRBV6-5; 7 bases fit TRBD1. This CDR3 contains 15 residues. The germline CDR1 and CDR2 sequences are MNHEY and SVGAGI. V gave up 6 bases and J gave up 2 bases; unmatched junction bases: 7. CDR3 sequence: CASRSRTGRNQPQHF. DNA for the CDR3: TGTGCCAGCAGATCCAGGACAGGCCGCAATCAGCCCCAGCATTTT.

The V and J genes are TRBV5-6 and TRBJ1-1, with a weak D call TRBD1 (5 bases). Trimming cost V 4 bases and J 5 bases, with 9 bases left between them. Germline V gives CDR1 SGHDT, CDR2 YYEEEE. The CDR3 totals 12 residues. CDR3 residues: CASSGGGTEAFF. The CDR3, as DNA: TGTGCCAGCAGCGGCGGGGGGACTGAAGCTTTCTTT.

The chain links TRBV6-1 to TRBJ2-7; no clear D gene. V lost 0 bases and J 4 bases, leaving 10 bases between the germline ends. CDR1 is MNHNS, CDR2 SASEGT, per germline. CDR3 length equals 14 residues. The DNA of the CDR3 is TGTGCCAGCAGTGAAGCAGCCAACAAGTACGAGCAGTACTTC. This codes for CASSEAANKYEQYF.

The chain is built from TRBV2 and TRBJ1-1; D gene uncertain. The CDR3 contains 13 residues. Germline CDR1 reads SNHLY; CDR2 reads FYNNEI. The V and J ends lost 8 bases and 0 bases respectively, with 10 bases between them. In DNA, the CDR3 is TGTGCCAGCGGGGTCGAGGTGAACACTGAAGCTTTCTTT. Its translation: CASGVEVNTEAFF.

The chain combines TRBV29-1 with TRBJ1-1; D remains unclear. This CDR3 has 13 amino acids. V was trimmed by 4 bases and J by 0 bases, leaving 9 bases between them. Germline lookup yields CDR1 SQVTM and CDR2 ANQGSEA. The CDR3 DNA reads TGCAGCGTTGTGGGCAGCATGAACACTGAAGCTTTCTTT. This encodes CSVVGSMNTEAFF. Full variable domain (remainder filled in from reference TRBV29-1 and TRBJ1-1): SAVISQKPSRDICQRGTSLTIQCQVDSQVTMMFWYRQQPGQSLTLIATANQGSEATYESGFVIDKFPISRPNLTFSTLTVSNMSPEDSSIYLCSVVGSMNTEAFFGQGTRLTVV.

V usage is TRBV10-1 and J usage is TRBJ2-1; D uncertain. This CDR3 is built from 15 residues. The germline CDR1 and CDR2 sequences are WNHNN and SYGVQD (reference sequence). The V and J ends lost 3 bases and 2 bases respectively, with 11 bases between them. The CDR3 DNA sequence: TGCGCCAGCAGTGATAGGCAGGATCCCTACAATGAGCAGTTCTTC. Its translation is CASSDRQDPYNEQFF.

The chain carries TRBV4-2 and TRBJ2-6; 10 bases are a match to TRBD1. This CDR3 has 19 residues. Germline CDR1 LGHNA, CDR2 YNFKEQ. V shed 0 bases, J shed 0 bases, and the junction held 5 bases outside the gene matches. CDR3 sequence (DNA): TGTGCCAGCAGCCAAGACAGACAGGGGGCCTACTCTGGGGCCAACGTCCTGACTTTC. Protein: CASSQDRQGAYSGANVLTF.

The chain is built from TRBV5-6 and TRBJ2-3, with a weak D call TRBD2 (5 bases). CDR1 SGHDT and CDR2 YYEEEE come from the germline V gene. V was trimmed by 3 bases and J by 3 bases, leaving 8 bases between them. This CDR3 contains 13 residues. The CDR3, as DNA: TGTGCCAGCAGCTCACTAGATACAGATACGCAGTATTTT. The encoded protein is CASSSLDTDTQYF. The whole variable domain, remainder taken from reference TRBV5-6 and TRBJ2-3, is DAGVTQSPTHLIKTRGQQVTLRCSPKSGHDTVSWYQQALGQGPQFIFQYYEEEERQRGNFPDRFSGHQFPNYSSELNVNALLLGDSALYLCASSSLDTDTQYFGPGTRLTVL.

CDR3 sequence (DNA): TGCGCCAGCAGCCCGGAGCGGGGGAATAATGAAAAACTGTTTTTT. As protein: CASSPERGNNEKLFF. The chain couples TRBV5-1 to TRBJ1-4, with a possible D match to TRBD1 (5 bases). CDR3 length equals 15 residues. Per the germline V gene, CDR1 is SGHRS and CDR2 is YFSETQ. The V end lost 4 bases, the J end lost 4 bases, and 14 bases lay between the germline ends.

DNA of the CDR3: TGTGCCAGCAGCTTAACAGGGTACACTGAAGCTTTCTTT. This encodes CASSLTGYTEAFF. This rearrangement joins TRBV16 to TRBJ1-1, with D possibly being TRBD1 (6 bases). CDR3 length equals 13 residues. Trimming took 5 bases from V and 3 from J, leaving 10 bases between them. Germline CDR1 is KGHSY and CDR2 is FQNENV.

The V and J genes are TRBV10-3 and TRBJ2-3; 7 bases match TRBD1. In germline, CDR1 is ENHRY, CDR2 SYGVKD. J gave up 3 bases and V 2 bases, and 5 bases lay outside the gene matches. This CDR3 is built from 15 residues. The CDR3 reads CAISETPGQTDTQYF. In nucleotides, the CDR3 is TGTGCCATCAGTGAGACTCCGGGACAGACAGATACGCAGTATTTT.

The chain employs TRBV9 and TRBJ2-2; D gene ambiguous. Germline lookup yields CDR1 SGDLS and CDR2 YYNGEE. Trimming took 0 bases from V and 8 from J, leaving 11 bases between them. This CDR3 is 14 amino acids long. The CDR3 loop reads CASSVGQRRGELFF. The CDR3 bases are TGTGCCAGCAGCGTAGGTCAGAGGCGGGGGGAGCTGTTTTTT.

This clone came up a few times. J is TRBJ1-2 and V is TRBV9; perhaps TRBD1 as D (6 bases). With 4 bases removed from V and 4 bases from J, the gap between germline ends came to 14 bases. The CDR3 runs 14 residues. Germline CDR1 SGDLS, CDR2 YYNGEE. Here the CDR3 reads CASSTRQALYGYTF. In nucleotides, the CDR3 is TGTGCCAGCAGCACCAGACAGGCTCTCTATGGCTACACCTTC. The entire variable domain, with the rest obtained from reference TRBV9 and TRBJ1-2, is as follows: DSGVTQTPKHLITATGQRVTLRCSPRSGDLSVYWYQQSLDQGLQFLIQYYNGEERAKGNILERFSAQQFPDLHSELNLSSLELGDSALYFCASSTRQALYGYTFGSGTRLTVV.

The chain links TRBV7-2 to TRBJ1-5; 8 bases are a match to TRBD1. The CDR3 contains 14 residues. V lost 6 bases to trimming and J lost 3 bases; unmatched junction nucleotides: 4. Germline assignment: CDR1 SGHTA and CDR2 FQGNSA. CDR3 loop: CASSRTGNNQPQHF. CDR3 bases: TGTGCCAGCAGTCGGACAGGGAACAATCAGCCCCAGCATTTT.